The 31 T cell receptor beta chains below come from one sample, sequenced in a study of blood T cell repertoires in COVID-19. Profiled with immunoSEQ multiplex PCR; TCRdb holds only in-frame clones, not every one. The table lists 200,000 to 300,000 clones, roughly four fifths of them singletons. The sample was peripheral blood. The receptors were gathered from an elderly woman with acute or convalescent COVID-19.

The gene calls are TRBV6-1 and TRBJ2-2; 7 bases fit TRBD2. The CDR3 length is 16 residues. The V segment lost 4 bases and the J segment 7 bases; nucleotides outside the gene matches: 12. Germline CDR1 and CDR2: MNHNS and SASEGT. The CDR3 DNA follows: TGTGCCAGCAGTGTAGGGGCCGGACTAGTTTTCGGGGAGCTGTTTTTT. Translation gives CASSVGAGLVFGELFF.

The chain links TRBV19 to TRBJ1-1, with unresolved D. Trimming pared 2 bases from V and 4 bases from J, leaving 8 bases between. Germline CDR1 LNHDA, CDR2 SQIVND (reference sequence). The CDR3 consists of 13 residues. CDR3 DNA: TGTGCCAGTAGTATAAGCCTAGGCACTGAAGCTTTCTTT. Protein product: CASSISLGTEAFF.

This chain connects TRBV15 to TRBJ2-1; no clear D gene. The germline V and J ends were trimmed by 1 base and 8 bases, with 3 bases remaining between them. The CDR3 runs to 11 residues. Germline V gene lookup returns CDR1 LNHNV and CDR2 YYDKDF (reference sequence). CDR3 in amino acids: CATSRGDEQFF. The CDR3 DNA reads as TGTGCCACCAGCAGAGGCGATGAGCAGTTCTTC.

The gene calls are TRBV11-2 and TRBJ2-1; 8 positions match TRBD1. V shed 0 bases, J shed 4 bases, and the junction held 8 bases outside the gene matches. Looked up from germline, CDR1 is SGHAT and CDR2 is FQNNGV. The CDR3 has 17 amino acids. The CDR3 coding sequence is TGTGCCAGCAGCTTAGATTCGCGCAGGGGGCTGTACAATGAGCAGTTCTTC. It codes for CASSLDSRRGLYNEQFF.

The chain has TRBV5-1 and TRBJ2-3; D perhaps matches TRBD2 (6 bases). Germline V gene data show CDR1 as SGHRS and CDR2 as YFSETQ. Trimming removed 0 bases at V and 11 bases at J, with 13 bases between. The CDR3 has 13 residues. The CDR3 DNA reads TGCGCCAGCAGCTTGGCAATCCGGGAGATGCAGTATTTT. Protein sequence: CASSLAIREMQYF.

The chain links TRBV6-1 to TRBJ2-1; D perhaps matches TRBD1 (6 bases). Germline V gene data show CDR1 as MNHNS and CDR2 as SASEGT. V was clipped by 1 base and J by 4 bases, with 14 bases between them. This CDR3 is built from 16 residues. The CDR3 bases are TGTGCCAGCAGTGAAGGACGTGGGGGCGGTTACAATGAGCAGTTCTTC. This translates into CASSEGRGGGYNEQFF.

This rearrangement joins TRBV12-3 or TRBV12-4 to TRBJ1-5; tentatively, D is TRBD1 (6 bases). This CDR3 contains 13 residues. V was clipped by 5 bases and J by 6 bases, with 11 bases between them. The DNA of the CDR3 is TGTGCCAGCAGTCCTACAGGGAGTCAGCCCCAGCATTTT. Translated, it gives CASSPTGSQPQHF.

This clone has just a few counts. V gene TRBV2 combines with J gene TRBJ1-2; 7 bases match TRBD1. With 7 bases clipped from V and 8 bases from J, the junction kept 10 bases outside the gene matches. The germline V gene has CDR1 SNHLY and CDR2 FYNNEI. The CDR3 is made up of 13 amino acids. CDR3 coding DNA: TGTGCCAGCACTGACAGGGTTATTATGGGCTACACCTTC. Residues: CASTDRVIMGYTF.

CDR3 sequence (DNA): TGTGCCAGCAGCTCCACGACAGGGCCCCATGAGCAGTTCTTC. Its protein product is CASSSTTGPHEQFF. The chain combines TRBV13 with TRBJ2-1, with 7 positions matching TRBD1. The trim removed 4 bases at V and 8 bases at J, leaving 8 bases unmatched. This CDR3 has 14 residues. The germline V gene encodes CDR1 PRHDT and CDR2 FYEKMQ (reference sequence).

The chain couples TRBV30 to TRBJ1-1; D may be TRBD1 (5 bases). CDR3 length: 15 amino acids. Germline lookup yields CDR1 GTSNPN and CDR2 SVGIG (reference sequence). The V gene lost 3 bases and the J gene lost 0 bases, with 14 bases spanning the gap. CDR3 sequence reads: CAWRRGGGVNTEAFF. CDR3 in DNA: TGTGCCTGGAGGCGAGGTGGGGGGGTGAACACTGAAGCTTTCTTT.

The chain employs TRBV5-1 and TRBJ2-3; no firm D call. The CDR3 runs 13 residues. Germline CDR1 reads SGHRS; CDR2 reads YFSETQ. The germline V and J ends were trimmed by 1 base and 4 bases, with 7 bases remaining between them. The CDR3 region has the DNA TGCGCCAGCAGCTTGACGGTTCCAGATACGCAGTATTTT. It specifies CASSLTVPDTQYF.

The chain combines TRBV5-1 with TRBJ1-2; TRBD1 aligns across 7 bases. The CDR3 is 17 amino acids. The germline gives CDR1 SGHRS, CDR2 YFSETQ. Trimming removed 1 base from V and 1 base from J; junction bases left unmatched: 10. CDR3: CASSLLGTAELNYGYTF. The CDR3 nucleotides read TGCGCCAGCAGCTTGTTAGGGACAGCCGAACTTAACTATGGCTACACCTTC.

This chain links TRBV2 with TRBJ1-1; D uncertain. The V and J ends lost 8 bases and 0 bases respectively, with 10 bases between them. The CDR3 extends over 13 amino acids. From germline, CDR1 is SNHLY and CDR2 FYNNEI. CDR3 protein: CASCYRMNTEAFF. The CDR3 DNA is TGTGCCAGCTGCTACAGAATGAACACTGAAGCTTTCTTT.

The genes are TRBV5-6 and TRBJ1-5; D is perhaps TRBD1 (6 bases). CDR3 length equals 15 residues. V was shortened by 4 bases and J by 3 bases, with 14 bases between the two germline ends. Germline-derived CDR1 and CDR2 are SGHDT and YYEEEE. The CDR3 loop is CASSARQAINQPQHF. DNA for the CDR3: TGTGCCAGCAGCGCCCGACAGGCGATCAATCAGCCCCAGCATTTT.

This clone has a handful of counts. The CDR3 sequence: CASRSNTGTGGKLFF. CDR3 nucleotide sequence: TGTGCCAGCAGGAGCAACACCGGGACAGGGGGAAAACTGTTTTTT. The chain joins TRBV28 to TRBJ1-4, with 11 bases that match TRBD1. The J segment lost 10 bases and the V segment lost 6 bases, leaving 10 bases of the junction unmatched. The CDR3 runs 15 residues. From germline, CDR1 is MDHEN and CDR2 SYDVKM.

This chain links TRBV6-5 with TRBJ1-4; D call uncertain. Germline V CDR1 and CDR2: MNHEY, SVGAGI. Trimming left V 7 bases short and J 4 bases short, with 10 bases between. The CDR3 runs 13 residues. The CDR3 reads CASNLRLNEKLFF. DNA of the CDR3: TGTGCCAGCAATCTGCGACTTAATGAAAAACTGTTTTTT.

V and J are TRBV19 and TRBJ1-3; D is perhaps TRBD1 (6 bases). The CDR3 totals 16 residues. Germline CDR1 is LNHDA and CDR2 is SQIVND (reference sequence). V was shortened by 5 bases and J by 0 bases, with 14 bases between the two germline ends. The CDR3 sequence is CASSQGSFSSGNTIYF. The CDR3 bases are TGTGCCAGTAGTCAGGGGAGTTTCAGCTCTGGAAACACCATATATTTT.

The rearrangement links TRBV4-2 to TRBJ1-1; tentatively, D is TRBD1 (6 bases). The V gene's germline CDR1 is LGHNA and CDR2 YNFKEQ. The CDR3 consists of 14 residues. V lost 2 bases, J lost 2 bases, and 9 bases lay in between. The CDR3 nucleotides are TGTGCCAGCAGCCAACAGGACAGAAACACTGAAGCTTTCTTT. Translated: CASSQQDRNTEAFF.

The chain couples TRBV30 to TRBJ2-2; 8 bases fit TRBD2. This CDR3 is 16 amino acids long. CDR1 GTSNPN and CDR2 SVGIG come from the germline V gene (reference sequence). The ends lost 3 bases at V and 6 bases at J; junction bases unmatched: 12. The CDR3 here is CAWRPPGGSGAGELFF. The CDR3 coding sequence is TGTGCCTGGAGACCCCCCGGAGGTAGCGGGGCCGGGGAGCTGTTTTTT.

The V call is TRBV7-2, the J call TRBJ2-7; 9 bases agree with TRBD2. CDR3 length: 16 amino acids. CDR1 is SGHTA and CDR2 is FQGNSA in the germline V gene. After removal of 1 base from V and 2 bases from J, the junction contained 6 bases not matched to a gene. CDR3 residues: CASSLGRLAGTYEQYF. CDR3 DNA sequence: TGTGCCAGCAGCTTAGGGCGTCTAGCGGGGACCTACGAGCAGTACTTC.

This clone was recorded a few times. The chain has TRBV6-2 or TRBV6-3 and TRBJ2-2; 7 positions match TRBD1. The V gene end was trimmed by 5 bases and the J gene end by 4 bases; junction bases not matched to a gene: 4. From germline, CDR1 is MNHEY and CDR2 SVGEGT. The CDR3 is made up of 14 amino acids. This CDR3 reads CASSRGQTTGELFF. The CDR3 nucleotides read TGTGCCAGCAGTAGGGGACAGACCACCGGGGAGCTGTTTTTT.

The chain employs TRBV7-2 and TRBJ2-2, with D possibly matching TRBD1 (5 bases). This CDR3 has 16 amino acids. V lost 3 bases and J lost 0, with 11 bases in between. From germline, CDR1 is SGHTA and CDR2 FQGNSA. The CDR3, as DNA: TGTGCCAGCAGCTTTTTGGGGCCGCCGAACACCGGGGAGCTGTTTTTT. It is translated as CASSFLGPPNTGELFF.

This chain connects TRBV5-6 to TRBJ2-1; TRBD2 might be the D (6 bases). Trimming stripped 2 bases from V and 8 bases from J, with 8 bases between. Germline CDR1 is SGHDT and CDR2 is YYEEEE. This CDR3 is 12 amino acids long. The CDR3 spells CASSFLADEQFF. The CDR3 DNA follows: TGTGCCAGCAGCTTCTTAGCGGATGAGCAGTTCTTC.

The chain is built from TRBV21-1 and TRBJ1-5. TRBV21-1 is tagged as a pseudogene. The CDR3 totals 15 residues. This CDR3 reads CASSKRGGPNQPQHF. Here the CDR3 DNA reads TGTGCCAGCAGCAAAAGAGGCGGGCCCAATCAGCCCCAGCATTTT.

The chain recombines TRBV7-3 with TRBJ2-1, with TRBD2 identical over 12 bases. The CDR3 contains 16 residues. The ends lost 5 bases at V and 5 bases at J; junction bases unmatched: 7. Germline V lookup: CDR1 SGHTA, CDR2 FQGTGA. For the CDR3, the DNA is TGTGCCAGCAGCCGTAGTAGACTAGCGGGAGACAATGAGCAGTTCTTC. Translating it yields CASSRSRLAGDNEQFF.

The chain employs TRBV18 and TRBJ2-5, with 12 bases matching TRBD2. The CDR3 contains 15 residues. The germline CDR1 and CDR2 sequences are KGHSH and LQKENI. J lost 4 bases, V lost 3 bases, and 3 bases had no gene match. For the CDR3, the DNA is TGTGCCAGCTCACCCTGGACTAGCGGGACAGAGACCCAGTACTTC. This gives the protein CASSPWTSGTETQYF.

V gene TRBV7-2 combines with J gene TRBJ1-5; D is perhaps TRBD1 (5 bases). CDR1 is SGHTA, CDR2 FQGNSA, per germline. The CDR3 covers 15 residues. V lost 2 bases and J 2 bases, leaving 10 bases between the germline ends. The DNA of the CDR3 is TGTGCCAGCAGCTTAACCAGGGATGGCAATCAGCCCCAGCATTTT. Protein product: CASSLTRDGNQPQHF.

This clone appeared a single time. The chain's CDR3 is CAISKTGSNTEAFF. The CDR3 nucleotides are TGTGCCATCAGTAAGACAGGATCGAACACTGAAGCTTTCTTT. The chain has TRBV10-3 and TRBJ1-1; the D gene is possibly TRBD1 (6 bases). Germline V gene lookup returns CDR1 ENHRY and CDR2 SYGVKD. V lost 5 bases and J 1 base, leaving 11 bases between the germline ends. CDR3 length equals 14 residues.

V gene TRBV4-2 combines with J gene TRBJ2-1; 10 bases map to TRBD1. The V segment lost 1 base and the J segment 5 bases; nucleotides outside the gene matches: 8. The CDR3 totals 17 residues. Germline-derived CDR1 and CDR2 are LGHNA and YNFKEQ. The CDR3 bases are TGTGCCAGCAGCCAAGGGGAAGGGACAGGGGTTCACAATGAGCAGTTCTTC. Its translation is CASSQGEGTGVHNEQFF.

This clone occurred once. The rearrangement links TRBV6-1 to TRBJ1-5, with D perhaps TRBD1 (6 bases). The CDR3 is 12 amino acids. V was clipped by 1 base and J by 11 bases, with 9 bases between them. Germline V gives CDR1 MNHNS, CDR2 SASEGT. CDR3: CASSEGAGAQHF. CDR3 nucleotides: TGTGCCAGCAGTGAAGGGGCAGGGGCCCAGCATTTT.

V and J are TRBV5-4 and TRBJ2-5; 8 bases match TRBD2. The ends lost 4 bases at V and 2 bases at J; junction bases unmatched: 1. This CDR3 is built from 13 residues. CDR1 is SGHNT, CDR2 YYREEE, per germline (reference sequence). CDR3 nucleotide sequence: TGTGCCAGCAGCCGCGGGAGGCAAGAGACCCAGTACTTC. Amino acid sequence: CASSRGRQETQYF. Full variable domain (rest looked up from reference TRBV5-4 and TRBJ2-5): ETGVTQSPTHLIKTRGQQVTLRCSSQSGHNTVSWYQQALGQGPQFIFQYYREEENGRGNFPPRFSGLQFPNYSSELNVNALELDDSALYLCASSRGRQETQYFGPGTRLLVL.